The 5 T cell receptor beta chains below come from one sample, sequenced in a study of graft-versus-host responses after intestinal transplantation. The plating included around 200,000 irradiated, violet-dye-labeled stimulator cells together with around 200,000 CFSE-labeled responder cells. Profiling relied on immunoSEQ multiplex PCR, and the TCRdb table lists in-frame clones only, not all of them. The data contain roughly 15,000 clones, about 35% of them singletons. The sequences come from alloreactive CD8+ T cells from a mixed lymphocyte reaction culture, collected before intestinal transplant. Stated subset: CFSE-low proliferating T cells sorted from roughly 6-day pre-transplant mixed lymphocyte reaction (GvH or HvG direction). All receptors come from a human patient who received an intestinal transplant.

This CDR3 is CASSLTSGGLSTDTQYF. CDR3 in DNA: TGTGCCAGCAGCCTAACTAGCGGGGGCCTTAGCACAGATACGCAGTATTTT. The chain links TRBV7-2 to TRBJ2-3; 11 bases agree with TRBD2. Germline CDR1 is SGHTA and CDR2 is FQGNSA. This CDR3 is built from 17 residues. V lost 5 bases to trimming and J lost 0 bases; unmatched junction nucleotides: 7.

J is TRBJ1-2 and V is TRBV4-1, with D possibly being TRBD1 (5 bases). Trimming removed 4 bases from V and 4 bases from J, with 16 bases in between. The CDR3 contains 15 residues. Germline lookup yields CDR1 MGHRA and CDR2 YSYEKL. The CDR3 DNA is TGCGCCAGCAGCCCAGCGCTGGCCCAGGGCTATGGCTACACCTTC. It codes for CASSPALAQGYGYTF.

This clone came up a few times. V gene TRBV5-1 combines with J gene TRBJ2-7; no definite D call. Deletions cut 4 bases from V and 3 bases from J, with 14 bases between. This CDR3 comprises 14 residues. Germline V gene lookup returns CDR1 SGHRS and CDR2 YFSETQ. CDR3 bases: TGCGCCAGCAGCCCCCCGGCTGAAAACTACGAGCAGTACTTC. This gives the protein CASSPPAENYEQYF.

This chain joins TRBV10-3 and TRBJ2-7; D ambiguous. The CDR3 is made up of 12 amino acids. V lost 11 bases, J lost 2 bases, and 13 bases lay in between. CDR1 is ENHRY, CDR2 SYGVKD, per germline. The CDR3 region is CAARLETYEQYF. The CDR3 DNA reads as TGTGCCGCCCGACTGGAGACCTACGAGCAGTACTTC.

This clone showed up just a few times. V is TRBV29-1 and J is TRBJ2-1, with D perhaps given as TRBD1 or TRBD2 (5 bases each). The V end was cut by 1 base, the J end by 1 base, with 14 bases between. The CDR3 loop spans 16 amino acids. The germline V gene has CDR1 SQVTM and CDR2 ANQGSEA. CDR3 sequence reads: CSVEGLEGSSYNEQFF. CDR3 sequence (DNA): TGCAGCGTTGAAGGGCTAGAGGGGTCATCCTACAATGAGCAGTTCTTC.